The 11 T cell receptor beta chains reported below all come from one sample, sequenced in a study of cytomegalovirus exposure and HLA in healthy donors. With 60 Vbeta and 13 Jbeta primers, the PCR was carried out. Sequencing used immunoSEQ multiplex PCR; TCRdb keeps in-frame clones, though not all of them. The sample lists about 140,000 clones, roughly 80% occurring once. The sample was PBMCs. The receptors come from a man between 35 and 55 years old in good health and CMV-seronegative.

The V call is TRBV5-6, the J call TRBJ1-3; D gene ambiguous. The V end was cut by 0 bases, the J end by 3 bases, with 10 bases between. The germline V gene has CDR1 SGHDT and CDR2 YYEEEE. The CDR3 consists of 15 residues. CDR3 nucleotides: TGTGCCAGCAGCTTGGCCGCGGTTTTTGGAAACACCATATATTTT. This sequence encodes CASSLAAVFGNTIYF.

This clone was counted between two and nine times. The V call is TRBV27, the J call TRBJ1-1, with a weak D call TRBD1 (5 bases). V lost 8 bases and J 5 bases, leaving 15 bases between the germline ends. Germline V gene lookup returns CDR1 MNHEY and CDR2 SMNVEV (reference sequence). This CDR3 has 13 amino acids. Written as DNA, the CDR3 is TGTGCCAGCCGGGGGTACCTCCTAACTGAAGCTTTCTTT. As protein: CASRGYLLTEAFF.

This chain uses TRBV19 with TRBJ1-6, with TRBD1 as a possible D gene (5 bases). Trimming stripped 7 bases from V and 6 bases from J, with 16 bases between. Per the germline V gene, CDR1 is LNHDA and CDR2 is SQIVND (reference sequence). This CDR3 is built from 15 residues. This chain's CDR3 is CASIPRQGLNSPLHF. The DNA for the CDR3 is TGTGCCAGTATCCCTCGGCAGGGCCTTAATTCACCCCTCCACTTT.

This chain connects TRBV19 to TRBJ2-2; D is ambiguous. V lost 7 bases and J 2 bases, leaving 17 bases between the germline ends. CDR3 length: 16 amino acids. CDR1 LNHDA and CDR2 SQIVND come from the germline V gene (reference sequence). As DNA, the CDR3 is TGTGCCAGTATCCCCGGCGGCAGTACAAACACCGGGGAGCTGTTTTTT. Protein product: CASIPGGSTNTGELFF.

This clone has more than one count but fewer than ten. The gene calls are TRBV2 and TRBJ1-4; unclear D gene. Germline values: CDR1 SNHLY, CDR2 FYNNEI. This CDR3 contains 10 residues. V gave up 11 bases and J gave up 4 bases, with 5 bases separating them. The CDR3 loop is CALGNEKLFF. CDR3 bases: TGTGCCCTCGGTAATGAAAAACTGTTTTTT.

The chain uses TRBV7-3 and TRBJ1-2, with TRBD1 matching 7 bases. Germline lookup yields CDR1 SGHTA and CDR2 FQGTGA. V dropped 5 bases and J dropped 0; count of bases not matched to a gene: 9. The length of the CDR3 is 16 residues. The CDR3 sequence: CASSPGADRPNYGYTF. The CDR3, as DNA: TGTGCCAGCAGCCCCGGGGCGGACAGGCCTAACTATGGCTACACCTTC. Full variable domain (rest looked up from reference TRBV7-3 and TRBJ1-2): GAGVSQTPSNKVTEKGKYVELRCDPISGHTALYWYRQSLGQGPEFLIYFQGTGAADDSGLPNDRFFAVRPEGSVSTLKIQRTERGDSAVYLCASSPGADRPNYGYTFGSGTRLTVV.

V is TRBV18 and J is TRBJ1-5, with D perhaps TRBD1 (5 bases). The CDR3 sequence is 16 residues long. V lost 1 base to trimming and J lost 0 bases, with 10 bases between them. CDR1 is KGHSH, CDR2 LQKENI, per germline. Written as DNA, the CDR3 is TGTGCCAGCTCACCACAAGCAACAGGTAGCAATCAGCCCCAGCATTTT. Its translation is CASSPQATGSNQPQHF.

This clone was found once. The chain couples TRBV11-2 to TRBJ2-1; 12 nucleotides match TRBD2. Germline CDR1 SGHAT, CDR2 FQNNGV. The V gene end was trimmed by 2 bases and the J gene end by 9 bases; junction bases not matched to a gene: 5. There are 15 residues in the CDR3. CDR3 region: CASSLPSGGVSEQFF. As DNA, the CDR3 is TGTGCCAGCAGCTTACCTAGCGGGGGGGTGAGTGAGCAGTTCTTC.

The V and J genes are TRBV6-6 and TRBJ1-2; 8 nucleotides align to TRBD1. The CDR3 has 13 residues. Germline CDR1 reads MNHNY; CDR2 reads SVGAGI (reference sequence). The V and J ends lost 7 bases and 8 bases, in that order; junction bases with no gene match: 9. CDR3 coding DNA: TGTGCCAGCACCAGGCTGACAGGGGACGGCTACACCTTC. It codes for CASTRLTGDGYTF.

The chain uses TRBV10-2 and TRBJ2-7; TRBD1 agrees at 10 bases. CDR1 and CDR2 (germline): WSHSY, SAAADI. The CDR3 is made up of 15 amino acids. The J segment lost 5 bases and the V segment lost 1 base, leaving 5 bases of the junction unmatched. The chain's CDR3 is CASSEWGQGFDEQYF. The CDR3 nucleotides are TGCGCCAGCAGTGAGTGGGGACAGGGGTTTGACGAGCAGTACTTC.

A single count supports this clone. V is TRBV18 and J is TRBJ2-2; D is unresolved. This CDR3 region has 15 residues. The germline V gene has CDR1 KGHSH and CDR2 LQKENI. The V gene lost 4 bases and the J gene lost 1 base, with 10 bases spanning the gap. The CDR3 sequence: CASSQVTVNTGELFF. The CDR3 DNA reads TGTGCCAGCTCACAGGTTACAGTGAACACCGGGGAGCTGTTTTTT.